This T cell receptor beta chain was profiled in a study of shared clonotypes between healthy human individuals. Germline-derived CDR1 and CDR2 are LGHNA and YSLEER. V gave up 1 base and J gave up 2 bases, with 9 bases separating them. The CDR3 runs 15 residues. Sequencing was performed with immunoSEQ multiplex PCR; in TCRdb, only in-frame clones are kept and a portion is missing. Here the sample spans 2 million to 3 million clones, roughly nine tenths being singletons. The sequenced sample consisted of naive CD4+ T cells sorted from blood. Stated subset: CD45RA+ positively selected. This sequence was found in a man between 18 and 35 years old in good health. This sequence joins TRBV4-3 and TRBJ2-1; no reliable D call. The CDR3 DNA reads as TGCGCCAGCAGCCAAGCATCTAATCCCTACAATGAGCAGTTCTTC. Residues: CASSQASNPYNEQFF.